This record concerns one T cell receptor beta chain sequence. Antigen specificity is unknown. The time point here: week 23, last vaccination. Doses comprised 300 ug of mutant IDH1 20-mer peptide each, plus topical imiquimod. The data stem from a study of a mutant IDH1 vaccine in newly diagnosed glioma. With V trimmed by 2 bases and J by 5 bases, 10 bases remained unmatched. Germline assignment: CDR1 LNHDA and CDR2 SQIVND (reference sequence). This CDR3 is built from 17 residues. The method was immunoSEQ multiplex PCR; TCRdb's version includes in-frame clones alone and lacks a portion of them. The sample holds around 60,000 clones; approximately 84% are singletons and the top ten take roughly 4%.

This material consisted of PBMCs, taken from a glioma patient whose treatment included an IDH1 peptide vaccine. The V call is TRBV19, the J call TRBJ2-7, with 12 nucleotides matching TRBD1. The TCR comes from a man aged 30 to 39 with glioma. CDR3 sequence: CASSIFVGDRGPDEQYF. CDR3 nucleotides: TGTGCCAGTAGTATATTCGTTGGGGACAGGGGGCCTGACGAGCAGTACTTC.